The 25 T cell receptor beta chains below all came from one sample that was sequenced in a study of T cell responses to AZD1222 COVID-19 vaccine. Assay: immunoSEQ multiplex PCR; the TCRdb copy retains only in-frame clones and omits some. The data show some 150,000 clones, 85% to 90% seen once. The specimen was peripheral blood, collected on day 0 of AZD1222 vaccination. Source of these receptors: an adult in good health.

This clone was seen a single time. This chain joins TRBV5-4 and TRBJ1-1; TRBD1 matches at 8 bases. Germline V gene data show CDR1 as SGHNT and CDR2 as YYREEE (reference sequence). Trimming removed 0 bases from V and 5 bases from J; junction bases left unmatched: 6. The CDR3 contains 15 residues. Here the CDR3 DNA reads TGTGCCAGCAGCTTGGACAGGGGGATGATTACTGAAGCTTTCTTT. Its protein is CASSLDRGMITEAFF.

V is TRBV18 and J is TRBJ2-2, with TRBD1 matching 10 bases. This CDR3 region has 16 residues. The V gene's germline CDR1 is KGHSH and CDR2 LQKENI. V lost 6 bases and J lost 2; bases outside the gene matches: 6. The CDR3, as DNA: TGTGCCAGCTCTTCGGGACAGGGGCTAAACACCGGGGAGCTGTTTTTT. It codes for CASSSGQGLNTGELFF.

The rearrangement links TRBV29-1 to TRBJ1-1; TRBD1 agrees at 8 bases. J was trimmed by 5 bases and V by 5 bases; bases with no gene match: 7. Germline values: CDR1 SQVTM, CDR2 ANQGSEA. The CDR3 spans 13 residues. The CDR3 reads CSVSPQGATEAFF. In DNA form, the CDR3 reads TGCAGCGTTTCCCCCCAGGGGGCGACTGAAGCTTTCTTT.

The chain couples TRBV7-9 to TRBJ2-1; perhaps TRBD2 as D (5 bases). The ends were cut back, 5 bases at V and 8 bases at J, with 7 bases in the middle. The germline gives CDR1 SEHNR, CDR2 FQNEAQ (reference sequence). The CDR3 consists of 11 residues. This chain's CDR3 is CASSPSYEQFF. In DNA form, the CDR3 reads TGTGCCAGCAGCCCTAGCTATGAGCAGTTCTTC. The full variable domain, completed using reference TRBV7-9 and TRBJ2-1, is DTGVSQNPRHKITKRGQNVTFRCDPISEHNRLYWYRQTLGQGPEFLTYFQNEAQLEKSRLLSDRFSAERPKGSFSTLEIQRTEQGDSAMYLCASSPSYEQFFGPGTRLTVL.

This clone was observed a single time. This chain uses TRBV5-6 with TRBJ1-6; unclear D gene. The V end was cut by 1 base, the J end by 7 bases, with 15 bases between. Germline-derived CDR1 and CDR2 are SGHDT and YYEEEE. This CDR3 is 16 amino acids long. The DNA of the CDR3 is TGTGCCAGCAGCTTGCTGTCTGGTCCCCTCAATTCACCCCTCCACTTT. Translation gives CASSLLSGPLNSPLHF.

The rearrangement joins TRBV11-1 to TRBJ1-6, with 11 bases matching TRBD1. Germline CDR1 is SGHAT and CDR2 is FQDESV (reference sequence). J gave up 7 bases and V 5 bases, and 7 bases lay outside the gene matches. This CDR3 is 16 amino acids long. This CDR3 reads CASSRGQGDRNSPLHF. CDR3 in DNA: TGTGCCAGCAGCCGGGGACAGGGGGATCGCAATTCACCCCTCCACTTT. The variable domain in full, with the rest retrieved from reference TRBV11-1 and TRBJ1-6, is EAEVAQSPRYKITEKSQAVAFWCDPISGHATLYWYRQILGQGPELLVQFQDESVVDDSQLPKDRFSAERLKGVDSTLKIQPAELGDSAMYLCASSRGQGDRNSPLHFGNGTRLTVT.

This chain connects TRBV16 to TRBJ2-7; D uncertain. Trimming took off 2 bases at V and 4 bases at J, with 3 bases between the two ends. CDR1 and CDR2 (germline): KGHSY, FQNENV. This CDR3 has 11 residues. CDR3 sequence (DNA): TGTGCCAGCAGCCAAGGTTACGAGCAGTACTTC. This gives the protein CASSQGYEQYF.

Comment on this clone: This sample also contains other DNA sequences that code for the same CDR3. The gene calls are TRBV2 and TRBJ2-1; possibly TRBD1 or TRBD2 for D (5 bases each). With 3 bases removed from V and 8 bases from J, the gap between germline ends came to 5 bases. The CDR3 is 11 residues long. Germline V lookup: CDR1 SNHLY, CDR2 FYNNEI. For the CDR3, the DNA is TGTGCCAGCAGTGAGGGGGATGAGCAGTTCTTC. This codes for CASSEGDEQFF.

The chain is built from TRBV5-1 and TRBJ2-1; D possibly matches TRBD1 or TRBD2 (5 bases each). Between the trimmed V and J ends, which lost 5 bases and 10 bases, there was a span of 19 bases. This CDR3 has 14 amino acids. In germline, CDR1 is SGHRS, CDR2 YFSETQ. The CDR3 region has the DNA TGCGCCAGCAGTAACTCGTCAGGGTGGAGGGAGCAGTTCTTC. It is translated as CASSNSSGWREQFF. Variable domain in full (rest from reference TRBV5-1 and TRBJ2-1): KAGVTQTPRYLIKTRGQQVTLSCSPISGHRSVSWYQQTPGQGLQFLFEYFSETQRNKGNFPGRFSGRQFSNSRSEMNVSTLELGDSALYLCASSNSSGWREQFFGPGTRLTVL.

V is TRBV10-3 and J is TRBJ2-5; 7 bases are a match to TRBD2. J was trimmed by 4 bases and V by 0 bases; bases with no gene match: 5. Germline CDR1 ENHRY, CDR2 SYGVKD. This CDR3 spans 15 amino acids. The CDR3 loop reads CAISESVGEGETQYF. The DNA for the CDR3 is TGTGCCATCAGTGAGTCTGTCGGGGAGGGAGAGACCCAGTACTTC.

The J gene is TRBJ1-2, the V gene TRBV29-1; tentative D call: TRBD1 (5 bases). This CDR3 is 11 amino acids long. V lost 5 bases and J lost 6, with 10 bases in between. From germline, CDR1 is SQVTM and CDR2 ANQGSEA. CDR3 loop: CSVTMGDGYTF. Here the CDR3 DNA reads TGCAGCGTTACAATGGGGGATGGCTACACCTTC.

The rearrangement joins TRBV28 to TRBJ1-5; 8 nucleotides line up with TRBD1. Trimming took 10 bases from V and 2 from J; bases not matched to a gene: 13. The CDR3 has 16 residues. Germline V CDR1 and CDR2: MDHEN, SYDVKM. CDR3 sequence: CATGGQGAFGNQPQHF. CDR3 sequence (DNA): TGTGCCACAGGTGGGCAGGGGGCTTTTGGCAATCAGCCCCAGCATTTT.

This chain uses TRBV10-3 with TRBJ2-3, with D maybe TRBD2 (7 bases). The germline CDR1 and CDR2 sequences are ENHRY and SYGVKD. V was clipped by 10 bases and J by 3 bases, with 17 bases between them. The CDR3 is 14 residues long. Here the CDR3 DNA reads TGTGCCAACGGGGGCGGGAGCTGGACAGATACGCAGTATTTT. The encoded protein is CANGGGSWTDTQYF.

The chain links TRBV2 to TRBJ1-2; 12 bases fit TRBD1. CDR3 size: 17 residues. Germline values: CDR1 SNHLY, CDR2 FYNNEI. The V and J ends lost 9 bases and 6 bases, in that order; junction bases with no gene match: 17. The CDR3 region has the DNA TGTGCCAGGAGAGGAATGTCCGGGACAGGGGGCATCCATGGCTACACCTTC. Its translation is CARRGMSGTGGIHGYTF.

The chain carries TRBV5-5 and TRBJ2-6; D is unclear. Trimming left V 0 bases short and J 0 bases short, with 1 base between. Germline CDR1 is SGHKS and CDR2 is YYEKEE (reference sequence). There are 14 residues in the CDR3. The CDR3 sequence: CASSLDSGANVLTF. CDR3 nucleotide sequence: TGTGCCAGCAGCTTGGACTCTGGGGCCAACGTCCTGACTTTC.

This chain joins TRBV7-9 and TRBJ2-3, with 12 bases that match TRBD2. This CDR3 has 17 amino acids. In germline, CDR1 is SEHNR, CDR2 FQNEAQ (reference sequence). The V gene end was trimmed by 5 bases and the J gene end by 4 bases; junction bases not matched to a gene: 10. The chain's CDR3 is CASSPNLLAGGADTQYF. CDR3 coding DNA: TGTGCCAGCAGCCCCAATCTACTAGCGGGAGGTGCAGATACGCAGTATTTT.

This chain links TRBV10-3 with TRBJ1-1, with a weak D call TRBD1 (5 bases). Per the germline V gene, CDR1 is ENHRY and CDR2 is SYGVKD. The V gene lost 11 bases and the J gene lost 5 bases, with 18 bases spanning the gap. This CDR3 has 13 amino acids. Here the CDR3 reads CASGVEAETEAFF. The CDR3, as DNA: TGTGCCTCGGGGGTGGAGGCGGAGACTGAAGCTTTCTTT.

V gene TRBV4-2 combines with J gene TRBJ2-1, with a possible D match to TRBD2 (6 bases). The CDR3 extends over 15 amino acids. Per the germline V gene, CDR1 is LGHNA and CDR2 is YNFKEQ. V was cut by 0 bases and J by 5 bases, with 11 bases left in between. DNA for the CDR3: TGTGCCAGCAGCCAAGAGGGGGGTTACAACAATGAGCAGTTCTTC. The encoded protein is CASSQEGGYNNEQFF.

This chain joins TRBV7-9 and TRBJ2-7, with no clear D. V lost 4 bases and J lost 5, with 12 bases in between. The V gene's germline CDR1 is SEHNR and CDR2 FQNEAQ (reference sequence). This CDR3 has 13 residues. The DNA for the CDR3 is TGTGCCAGCAGCTCCCGTCCCCACCACGAGCAGTACTTC. Translating gives CASSSRPHHEQYF.

V is TRBV19 and J is TRBJ2-1, with TRBD2 matching 7 bases. Germline CDR1 LNHDA, CDR2 SQIVND (reference sequence). This CDR3 region has 18 residues. J lost 7 bases, V lost 4 bases, and 19 bases had no gene match. The CDR3 DNA is TGTGCCAGTAGTACCCTCTCGGGGAGGGCCGTAGGTGGGAATGAGCAGTTCTTC. Its protein product is CASSTLSGRAVGGNEQFF.

The chain links TRBV5-1 to TRBJ2-5; D may be TRBD1 (6 bases). Between the trimmed V and J ends, which lost 4 bases and 5 bases, there was a span of 18 bases. The CDR3 is 15 residues long. Germline CDR1 SGHRS, CDR2 YFSETQ. The CDR3 is CASSPTEQGWETQYF. For the CDR3, the DNA is TGCGCCAGCAGCCCCACGGAACAGGGATGGGAGACCCAGTACTTC.

V gene TRBV2 combines with J gene TRBJ2-3; a weak D match, TRBD1 (8 bases). Between the trimmed V and J ends, which lost 6 bases and 1 base, there was a span of 17 bases. CDR1 is SNHLY and CDR2 is FYNNEI in the germline V gene. There are 16 residues in the CDR3. This chain's CDR3 is CASRSGTGGGTDTQYF. CDR3 nucleotide sequence: TGTGCCAGCAGGAGCGGGACAGGTGGGGGCACAGATACGCAGTATTTT. The whole variable domain, filled in from reference TRBV2 and TRBJ2-3, reads EPEVTQTPSHQVTQMGQEVILRCVPISNHLYFYWYRQILGQKVEFLVSFYNNEISEKSEIFDDQFSVERPDGSNFTLKIRSTKLEDSAMYFCASRSGTGGGTDTQYFGPGTRLTVL.

V and J are TRBV20-1 and TRBJ1-1; a weak D match, TRBD1 (6 bases). There are 11 residues in the CDR3. Germline CDR1 DFQATT, CDR2 SNEGSKA (reference sequence). The CDR3 DNA reads TGCAGCGGACAGTTTATCACTGAAGCTTTCTTT. Translation: CSGQFITEAFF.

This chain connects TRBV7-3 to TRBJ2-1; TRBD2 agrees at 9 bases. The V gene's germline CDR1 is SGHTA and CDR2 FQGTGA. This CDR3 comprises 15 residues. V lost 5 bases and J lost 4; bases outside the gene matches: 6. CDR3 region: CASSSLAGSYNEQFF. The CDR3 bases are TGTGCCAGCAGCAGCCTAGCGGGAAGTTACAATGAGCAGTTCTTC.

The chain couples TRBV7-9 to TRBJ1-5, with 7 bases aligning to TRBD1. The V gene end was trimmed by 5 bases and the J gene end by 6 bases; junction bases not matched to a gene: 10. CDR3 size: 15 residues. Germline lookup yields CDR1 SEHNR and CDR2 FQNEAQ (reference sequence). The CDR3 protein is CASSPTGFDSQPQHF. In DNA, the CDR3 is TGTGCCAGCAGCCCGACAGGGTTTGACAGTCAGCCCCAGCATTTT.